The TCR beta chain described here comes from a study of beta chain features in type 1 diabetes. Findings and caveats of the study: Moderate yet significant TCRB CDR3 shortening was seen in Type 1 diabetes patients in all four CD4+ subsets.

Details on this clone: The antigen is undetermined.

Sequenced material consisted of expressed TCRB transcripts (all of the isolated RNA was reverse transcribed). Libraries were prepared by immunoSEQ multiplex PCR; TCRdb keeps only in-frame clonotypes and omits some of them. The sample holds 300,000 to 400,000 clones, approximately 11% seen once. From germline, CDR1 is GTSNPN and CDR2 SVGIG (reference sequence). This CDR3 has 12 amino acids. V lost 0 bases, J lost 4 bases, and 4 bases lay in between. The V and J genes are TRBV30 and TRBJ1-5; D gene unclear. The sequencing input was naive CD4+ T cells from blood. This TCR derives from a woman in her 30s in good health. The CDR3 region is CAWSVPNQPQHF. CDR3 bases: TGTGCCTGGAGTGTCCCAAATCAGCCCCAGCATTTT.